This T cell receptor beta chain was obtained from a study of T cell repertoires in cytomegalovirus infection. One entry per CDR3 protein, called by TCRdb with MiXCR from the reads. The sample includes approximately 310,000 distinct CDR3 sequences, around 25% of them seen just once. By share, this clonotype counts as medium-sized. Its specificity is unknown. Between the trimmed V and J ends, which lost 1 base and 0 bases, there was a span of 13 bases. In germline, CDR1 is SGHTA, CDR2 FQGNSA. The CDR3 contains 17 residues. The V gene is TRBV7-2, the J gene TRBJ2-1, with D perhaps matching TRBD1 (6 bases). Sequenced here: cultured PBMCs, sampled from culture after CMV antigen stimulation. The TCR was taken from a human donor in good health (CMV status not recorded). Some clones in this sample may be carry-over from other donors' samples. The CDR3 spells CASSLDHRVSSYNEQFF. CDR3 bases: TGTGCCAGCAGCTTAGACCACAGGGTAAGCTCCTACAATGAGCAGTTCTTC.